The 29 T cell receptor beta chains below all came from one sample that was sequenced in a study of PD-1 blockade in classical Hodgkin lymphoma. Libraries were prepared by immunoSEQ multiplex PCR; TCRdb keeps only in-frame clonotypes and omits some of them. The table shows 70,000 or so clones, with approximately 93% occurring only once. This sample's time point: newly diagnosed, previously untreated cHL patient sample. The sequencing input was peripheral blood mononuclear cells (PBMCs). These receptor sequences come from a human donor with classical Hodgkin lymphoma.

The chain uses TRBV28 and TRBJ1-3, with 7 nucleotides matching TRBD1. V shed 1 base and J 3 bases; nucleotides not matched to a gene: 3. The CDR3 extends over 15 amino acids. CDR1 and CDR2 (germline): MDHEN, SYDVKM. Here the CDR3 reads CASSLLAGGGNTIYF. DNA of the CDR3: TGTGCCAGCAGTTTATTGGCAGGGGGTGGAAACACCATATATTTT.

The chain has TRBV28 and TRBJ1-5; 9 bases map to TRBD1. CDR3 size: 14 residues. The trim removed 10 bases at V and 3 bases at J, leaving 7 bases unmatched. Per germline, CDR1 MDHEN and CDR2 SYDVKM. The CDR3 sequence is CATPGTGINQPQHF. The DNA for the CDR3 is TGTGCCACTCCTGGGACAGGGATCAATCAGCCCCAGCATTTT.

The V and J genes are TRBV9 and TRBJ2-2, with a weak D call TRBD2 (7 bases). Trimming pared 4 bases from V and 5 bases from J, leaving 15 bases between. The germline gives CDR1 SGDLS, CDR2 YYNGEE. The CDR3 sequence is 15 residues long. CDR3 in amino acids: CASSPGGGRTGELFF. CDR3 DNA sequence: TGTGCCAGCAGCCCGGGGGGCGGGAGAACCGGGGAGCTGTTTTTT.

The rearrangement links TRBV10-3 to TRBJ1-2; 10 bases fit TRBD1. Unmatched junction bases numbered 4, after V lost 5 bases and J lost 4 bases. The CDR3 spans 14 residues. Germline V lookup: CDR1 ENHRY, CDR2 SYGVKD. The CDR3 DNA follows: TGTGCCATCAGTAAGGGACAGGGGCTCTATGGCTACACCTTC. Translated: CAISKGQGLYGYTF.

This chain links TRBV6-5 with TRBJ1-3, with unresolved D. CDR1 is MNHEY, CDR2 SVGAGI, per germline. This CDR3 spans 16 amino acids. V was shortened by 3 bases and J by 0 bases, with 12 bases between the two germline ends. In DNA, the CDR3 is TGTGCCAGCAGTTATGCCTCCCCTTTCTCTGGAAACACCATATATTTT. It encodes CASSYASPFSGNTIYF.

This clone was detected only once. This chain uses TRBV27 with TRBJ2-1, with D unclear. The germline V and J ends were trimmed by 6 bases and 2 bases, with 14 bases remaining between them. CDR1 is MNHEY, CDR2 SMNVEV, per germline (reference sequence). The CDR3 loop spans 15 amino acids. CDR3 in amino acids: CASRVVPQTYNEQFF. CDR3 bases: TGTGCCAGCAGGGTGGTTCCCCAAACCTACAATGAGCAGTTCTTC.

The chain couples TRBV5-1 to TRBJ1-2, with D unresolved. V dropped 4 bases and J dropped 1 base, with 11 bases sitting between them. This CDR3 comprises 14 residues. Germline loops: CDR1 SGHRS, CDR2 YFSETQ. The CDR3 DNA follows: TGCGCCAGCAGCCCGATGACGGGTAACTATGGCTACACCTTC. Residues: CASSPMTGNYGYTF. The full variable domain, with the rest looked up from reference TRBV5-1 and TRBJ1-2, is KAGVTQTPRYLIKTRGQQVTLSCSPISGHRSVSWYQQTPGQGLQFLFEYFSETQRNKGNFPGRFSGRQFSNSRSEMNVSTLELGDSALYLCASSPMTGNYGYTFGSGTRLTVV.

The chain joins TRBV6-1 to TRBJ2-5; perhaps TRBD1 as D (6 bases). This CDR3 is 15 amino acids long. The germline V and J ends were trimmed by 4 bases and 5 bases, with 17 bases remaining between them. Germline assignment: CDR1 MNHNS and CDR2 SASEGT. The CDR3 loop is CASSVWGLIGETQYF. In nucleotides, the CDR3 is TGTGCCAGCAGTGTGTGGGGGCTCATCGGGGAGACCCAGTACTTC.

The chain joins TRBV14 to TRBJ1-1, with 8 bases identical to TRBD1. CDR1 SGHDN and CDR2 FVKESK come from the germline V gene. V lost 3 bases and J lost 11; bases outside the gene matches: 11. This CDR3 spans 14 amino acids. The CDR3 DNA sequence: TGTGCCAGCAGCCACATAGGACAGGGTAGTAGGGCTTTCTTT. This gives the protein CASSHIGQGSRAFF.

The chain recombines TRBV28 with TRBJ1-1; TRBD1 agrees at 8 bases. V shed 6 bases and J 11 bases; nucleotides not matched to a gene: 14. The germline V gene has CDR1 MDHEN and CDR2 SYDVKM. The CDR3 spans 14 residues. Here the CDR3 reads CASSSIFRTGRAFF. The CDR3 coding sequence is TGTGCCAGCAGCTCGATATTTAGGACAGGGCGGGCTTTCTTT.

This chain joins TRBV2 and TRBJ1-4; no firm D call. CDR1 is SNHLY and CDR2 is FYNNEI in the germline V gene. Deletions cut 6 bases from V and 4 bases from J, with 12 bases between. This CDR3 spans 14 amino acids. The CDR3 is CASRAYVYNEKLFF. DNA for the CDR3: TGTGCCAGCAGGGCTTACGTCTATAATGAAAAACTGTTTTTT.

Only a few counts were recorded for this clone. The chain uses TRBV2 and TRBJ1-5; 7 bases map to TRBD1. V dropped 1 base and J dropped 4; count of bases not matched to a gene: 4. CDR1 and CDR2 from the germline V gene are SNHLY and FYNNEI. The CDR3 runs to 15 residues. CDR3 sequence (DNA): TGTGCCAGCAGTGAAGGACAGGGTAGGAATCAGCCCCAGCATTTT. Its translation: CASSEGQGRNQPQHF.

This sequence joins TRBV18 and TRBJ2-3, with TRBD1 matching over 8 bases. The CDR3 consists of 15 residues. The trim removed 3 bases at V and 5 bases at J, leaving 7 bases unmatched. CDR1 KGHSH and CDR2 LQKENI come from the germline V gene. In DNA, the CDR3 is TGTGCCAGCTCACCGAGGGGCAGGGGGCAAGATACGCAGTATTTT. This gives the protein CASSPRGRGQDTQYF.

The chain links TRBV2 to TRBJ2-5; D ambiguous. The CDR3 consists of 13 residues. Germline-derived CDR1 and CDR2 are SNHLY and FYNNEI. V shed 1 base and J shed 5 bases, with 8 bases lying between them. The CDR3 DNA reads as TGTGCCAGCAGTGAAGGGTCCTGGGAGACCCAGTACTTC. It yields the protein CASSEGSWETQYF.

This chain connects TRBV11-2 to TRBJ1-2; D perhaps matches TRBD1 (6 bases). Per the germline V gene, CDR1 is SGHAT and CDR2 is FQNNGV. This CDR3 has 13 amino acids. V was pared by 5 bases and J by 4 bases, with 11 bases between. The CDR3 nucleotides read TGTGCCAGCAGCATCGGGACATTCTATGGCTACACCTTC. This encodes CASSIGTFYGYTF.

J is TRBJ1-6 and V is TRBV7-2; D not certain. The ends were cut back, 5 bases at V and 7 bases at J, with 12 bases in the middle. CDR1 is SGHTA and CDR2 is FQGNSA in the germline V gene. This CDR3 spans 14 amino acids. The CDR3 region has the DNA TGTGCCAGCAGCATCTCGACGGTGAATTCACCCCTCCACTTT. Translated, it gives CASSISTVNSPLHF.

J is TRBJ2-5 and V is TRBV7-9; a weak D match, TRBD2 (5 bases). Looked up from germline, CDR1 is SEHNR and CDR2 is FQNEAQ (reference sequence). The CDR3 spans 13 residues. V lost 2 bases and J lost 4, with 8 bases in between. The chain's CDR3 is CASSLRGGETQYF. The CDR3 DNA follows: TGTGCCAGCAGCTTACGGGGTGGAGAGACCCAGTACTTC.

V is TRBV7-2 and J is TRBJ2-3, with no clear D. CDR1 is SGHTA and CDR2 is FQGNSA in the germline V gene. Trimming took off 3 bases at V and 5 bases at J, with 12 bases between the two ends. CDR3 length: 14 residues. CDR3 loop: CASSLARGIDTQYF. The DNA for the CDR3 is TGTGCCAGCAGCTTGGCGCGAGGCATAGATACGCAGTATTTT.

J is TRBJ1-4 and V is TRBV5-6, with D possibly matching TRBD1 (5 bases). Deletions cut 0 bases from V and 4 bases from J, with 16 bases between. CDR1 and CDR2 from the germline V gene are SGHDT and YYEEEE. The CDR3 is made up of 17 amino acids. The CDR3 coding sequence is TGTGCCAGCAGCTTGGCCCTCTTGGGGCTTAATAATGAAAAACTGTTTTTT. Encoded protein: CASSLALLGLNNEKLFF. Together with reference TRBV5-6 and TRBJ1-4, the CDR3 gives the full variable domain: DAGVTQSPTHLIKTRGQQVTLRCSPKSGHDTVSWYQQALGQGPQFIFQYYEEEERQRGNFPDRFSGHQFPNYSSELNVNALLLGDSALYLCASSLALLGLNNEKLFFGSGTQLSVL.

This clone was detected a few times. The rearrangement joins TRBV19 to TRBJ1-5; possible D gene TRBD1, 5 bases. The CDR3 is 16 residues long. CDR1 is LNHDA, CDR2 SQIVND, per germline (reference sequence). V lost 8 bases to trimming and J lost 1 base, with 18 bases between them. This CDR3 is CASGGRGGISNQPQHF. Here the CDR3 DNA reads TGTGCCAGTGGTGGGAGGGGTGGTATAAGCAATCAGCCCCAGCATTTT.

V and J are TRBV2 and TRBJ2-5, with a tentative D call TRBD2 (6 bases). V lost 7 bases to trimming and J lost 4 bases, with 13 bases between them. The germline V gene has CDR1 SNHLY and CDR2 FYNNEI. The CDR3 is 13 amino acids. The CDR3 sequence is CASMARGGETQYF. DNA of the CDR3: TGTGCCAGCATGGCCCGGGGAGGAGAGACCCAGTACTTC.

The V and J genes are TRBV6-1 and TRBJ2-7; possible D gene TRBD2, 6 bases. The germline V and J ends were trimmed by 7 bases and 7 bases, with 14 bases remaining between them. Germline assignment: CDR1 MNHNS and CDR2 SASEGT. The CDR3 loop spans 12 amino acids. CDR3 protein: CASNFREKEQYF. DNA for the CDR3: TGTGCCAGCAATTTTCGGGAGAAGGAGCAGTACTTC.

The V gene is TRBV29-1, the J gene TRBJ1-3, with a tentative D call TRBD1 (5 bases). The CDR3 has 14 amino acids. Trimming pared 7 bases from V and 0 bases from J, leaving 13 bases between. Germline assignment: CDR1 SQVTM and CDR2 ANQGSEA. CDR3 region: CSATGGGSGNTIYF. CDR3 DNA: TGCAGCGCCACGGGGGGGGGCTCTGGAAACACCATATATTTT.

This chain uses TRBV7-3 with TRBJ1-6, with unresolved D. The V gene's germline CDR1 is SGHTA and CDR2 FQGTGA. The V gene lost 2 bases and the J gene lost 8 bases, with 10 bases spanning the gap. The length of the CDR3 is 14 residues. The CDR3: CASSLLGFDSPLHF. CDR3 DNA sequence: TGTGCCAGCAGCTTACTAGGGTTTGATTCACCCCTCCACTTT.

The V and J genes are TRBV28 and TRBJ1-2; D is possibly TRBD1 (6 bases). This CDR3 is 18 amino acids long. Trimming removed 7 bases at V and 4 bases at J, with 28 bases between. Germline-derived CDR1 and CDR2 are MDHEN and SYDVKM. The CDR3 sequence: CASITGGKGDISGYGYTF. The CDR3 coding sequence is TGTGCCAGCATAACCGGCGGAAAGGGGGACATCTCGGGCTATGGCTACACCTTC.

The CDR3 DNA reads as TGTGCCAGCAGTTACTCGGCAGGGGCAACGCAGTATTTT. The encoded protein is CASSYSAGATQYF. The V and J genes are TRBV6-5 and TRBJ2-3, with a weak D call TRBD1 (6 bases). V lost 0 bases to trimming and J lost 9 bases, with 10 bases between them. CDR1 is MNHEY and CDR2 is SVGAGI in the germline V gene. The CDR3 loop spans 13 amino acids.

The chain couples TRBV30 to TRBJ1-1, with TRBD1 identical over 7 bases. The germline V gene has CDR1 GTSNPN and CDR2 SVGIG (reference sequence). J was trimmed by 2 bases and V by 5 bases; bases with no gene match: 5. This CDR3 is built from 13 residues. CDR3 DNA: TGTGCCTGGGGGGGACAGCATAACACTGAAGCTTTCTTT. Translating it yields CAWGGQHNTEAFF. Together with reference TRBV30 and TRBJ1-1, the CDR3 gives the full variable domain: SQTIHQWPATLVQPVGSPLSLECTVEGTSNPNLYWYRQAAGRGLQLLFYSVGIGQISSEVPQNLSASRPQDRQFILSSKKLLLSDSGFYLCAWGGQHNTEAFFGQGTRLTVV.

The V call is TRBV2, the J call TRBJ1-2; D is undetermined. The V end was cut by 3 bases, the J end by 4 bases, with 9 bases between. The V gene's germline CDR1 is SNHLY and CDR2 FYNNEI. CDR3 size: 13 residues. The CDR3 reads CASSEVVRYGYTF. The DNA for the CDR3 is TGTGCCAGCAGTGAGGTGGTCCGCTATGGCTACACCTTC. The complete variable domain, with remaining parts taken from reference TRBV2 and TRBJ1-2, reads EPEVTQTPSHQVTQMGQEVILRCVPISNHLYFYWYRQILGQKVEFLVSFYNNEISEKSEIFDDQFSVERPDGSNFTLKIRSTKLEDSAMYFCASSEVVRYGYTFGSGTRLTVV.

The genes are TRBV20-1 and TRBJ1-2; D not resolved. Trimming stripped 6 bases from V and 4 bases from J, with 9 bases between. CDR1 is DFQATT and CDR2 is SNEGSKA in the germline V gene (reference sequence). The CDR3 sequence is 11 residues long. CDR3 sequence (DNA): TGCAGTGCGAGCGGAGGCTATGGCTACACCTTC. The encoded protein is CSASGGYGYTF.